This T cell receptor (beta chain) was sequenced during a study of T cell responses to AZD1222 COVID-19 vaccine. Whole-study results and caveats: Donor demographics were predominantly white British with a female majority; clonal diversity may be underestimated.

About this clone: Its specificity is not known.

The data were produced by immunoSEQ multiplex PCR, yet TCRdb's version contains in-frame clones alone and is incomplete. Of some 110,000 clones detected, about 90% appear once; the ten largest clones hold approximately 8%. Germline-derived CDR1 and CDR2 are SGHRS and YFSETQ. The CDR3 loop spans 16 amino acids. V was clipped by 2 bases and J by 5 bases, with 19 bases between them. The sequences come from peripheral blood, collected 28 days after the second AZD1222 dose. This TCR was recovered from an adult who received the AZD1222 COVID-19 vaccine. V usage is TRBV5-1 and J usage is TRBJ2-5; D might be TRBD2 (5 bases). The CDR3 nucleotides read TGCGCCAGCAGCTTTGGGAGCCTAGGGCAATGGGAGACCCAGTACTTC. Residues: CASSFGSLGQWETQYF.